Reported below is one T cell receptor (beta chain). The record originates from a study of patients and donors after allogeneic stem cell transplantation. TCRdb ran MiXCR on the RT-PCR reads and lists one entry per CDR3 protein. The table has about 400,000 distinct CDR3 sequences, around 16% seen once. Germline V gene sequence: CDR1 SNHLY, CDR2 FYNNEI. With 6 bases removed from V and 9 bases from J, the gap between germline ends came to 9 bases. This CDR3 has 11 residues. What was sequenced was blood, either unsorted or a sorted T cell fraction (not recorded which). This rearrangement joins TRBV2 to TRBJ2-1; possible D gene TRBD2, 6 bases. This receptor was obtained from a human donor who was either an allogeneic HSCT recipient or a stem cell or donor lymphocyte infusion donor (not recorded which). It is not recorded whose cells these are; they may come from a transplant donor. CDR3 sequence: CASRLAVEQFF. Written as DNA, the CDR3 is TGTGCCAGCAGATTAGCGGTTGAGCAGTTCTTC.